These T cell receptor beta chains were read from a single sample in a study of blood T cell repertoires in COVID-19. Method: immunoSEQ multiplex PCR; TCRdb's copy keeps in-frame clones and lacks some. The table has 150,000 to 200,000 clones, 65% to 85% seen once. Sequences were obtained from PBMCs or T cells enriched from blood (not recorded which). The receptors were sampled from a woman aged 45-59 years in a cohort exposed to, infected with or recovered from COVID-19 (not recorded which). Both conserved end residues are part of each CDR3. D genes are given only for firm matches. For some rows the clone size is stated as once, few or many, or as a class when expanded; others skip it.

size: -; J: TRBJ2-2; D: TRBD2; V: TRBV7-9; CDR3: CAGSSGTSGDTGELFF; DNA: TGTGCCGGATCCTCCGGGACTAGCGGTGACACCGGGGAGCTGTTTTTT
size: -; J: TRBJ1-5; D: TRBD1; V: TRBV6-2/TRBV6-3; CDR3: CASSYSLTGRSNQPQHF; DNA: TGTGCCAGCAGTTACTCGTTGACAGGGCGAAGCAATCAGCCCCAGCATTTT
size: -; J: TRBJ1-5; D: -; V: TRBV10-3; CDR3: CAISEVPGGGNQPQHF; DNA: TGTGCCATCAGTGAGGTTCCGGGTGGCGGCAATCAGCCCCAGCATTTT
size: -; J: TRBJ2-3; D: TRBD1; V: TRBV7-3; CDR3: CASSRQGGTDTQYF; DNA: TGTGCCAGCAGCCGACAGGGAGGCACAGATACGCAGTATTTT
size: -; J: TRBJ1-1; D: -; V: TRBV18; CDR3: CASSPPVNRENTEAFF; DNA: TGTGCCAGCTCACCACCGGTGAACAGAGAGAACACTGAAGCTTTCTTT
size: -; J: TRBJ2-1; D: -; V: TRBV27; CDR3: CASSWYTGPRSYNEQFF; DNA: TGTGCCAGCAGTTGGTATACAGGACCCCGCTCCTACAATGAGCAGTTCTTC
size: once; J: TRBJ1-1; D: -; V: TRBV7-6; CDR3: CASSLIVQGTDGTEAFF; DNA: TGTGCCAGCAGCTTAATCGTTCAGGGCACCGACGGCACTGAAGCTTTCTTT
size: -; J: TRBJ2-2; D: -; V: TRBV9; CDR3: CASSVAGTTNTGELFF; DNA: TGTGCCAGCAGCGTGGCCGGGACAACGAACACCGGGGAGCTGTTTTTT
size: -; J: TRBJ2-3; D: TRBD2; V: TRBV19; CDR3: CATSREGVGTQYF; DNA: TGTGCCACCTCACGGGAGGGCGTGGGTACGCAGTATTTT
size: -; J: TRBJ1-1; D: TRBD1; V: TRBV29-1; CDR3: CSAARRGTGGNTEAFF; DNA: TGCAGCGCCGCCCGGCGCGGGACAGGGGGAAACACTGAAGCTTTCTTT
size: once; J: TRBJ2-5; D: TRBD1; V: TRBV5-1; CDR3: CASTMDRGIQETQYF; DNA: TGCGCCAGTACGATGGACAGGGGAATCCAAGAGACCCAGTACTTC
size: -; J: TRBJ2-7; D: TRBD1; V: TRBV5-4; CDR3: CASSPQVGDRGHEQYF; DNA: TGTGCCAGCAGCCCCCAGGTAGGGGACAGGGGACACGAGCAGTACTTC
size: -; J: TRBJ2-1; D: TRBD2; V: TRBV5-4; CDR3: CASSLDGLAGNEQFF; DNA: TGTGCCAGCAGCTTGGATGGTCTAGCGGGCAATGAGCAGTTCTTC